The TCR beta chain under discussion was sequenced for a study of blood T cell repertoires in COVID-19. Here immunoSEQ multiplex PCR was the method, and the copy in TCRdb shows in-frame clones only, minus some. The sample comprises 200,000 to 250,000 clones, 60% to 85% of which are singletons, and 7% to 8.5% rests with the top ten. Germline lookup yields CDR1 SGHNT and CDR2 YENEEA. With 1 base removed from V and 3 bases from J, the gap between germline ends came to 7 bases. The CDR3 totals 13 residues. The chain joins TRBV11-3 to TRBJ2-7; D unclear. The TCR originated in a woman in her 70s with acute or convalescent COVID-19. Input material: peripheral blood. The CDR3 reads CASSLGADYEQYF. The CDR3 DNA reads TGTGCCAGCAGCTTAGGTGCGGACTACGAGCAGTACTTC.